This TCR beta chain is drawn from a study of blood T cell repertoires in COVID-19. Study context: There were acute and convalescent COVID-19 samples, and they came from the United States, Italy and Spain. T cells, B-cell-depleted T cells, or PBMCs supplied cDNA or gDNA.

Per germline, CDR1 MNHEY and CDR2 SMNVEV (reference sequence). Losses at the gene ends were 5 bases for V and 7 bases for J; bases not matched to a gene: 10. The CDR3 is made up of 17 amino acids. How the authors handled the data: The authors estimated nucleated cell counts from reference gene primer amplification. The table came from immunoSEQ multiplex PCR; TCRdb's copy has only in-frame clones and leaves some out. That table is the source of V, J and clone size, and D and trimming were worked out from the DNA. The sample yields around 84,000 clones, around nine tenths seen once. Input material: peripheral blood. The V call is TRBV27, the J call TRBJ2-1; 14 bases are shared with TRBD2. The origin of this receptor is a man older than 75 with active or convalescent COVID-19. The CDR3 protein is CASSRAAGTSGRNEQFF. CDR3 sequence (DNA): TGTGCCAGCAGTCGAGCAGCCGGGACTAGCGGGAGAAATGAGCAGTTCTTC.